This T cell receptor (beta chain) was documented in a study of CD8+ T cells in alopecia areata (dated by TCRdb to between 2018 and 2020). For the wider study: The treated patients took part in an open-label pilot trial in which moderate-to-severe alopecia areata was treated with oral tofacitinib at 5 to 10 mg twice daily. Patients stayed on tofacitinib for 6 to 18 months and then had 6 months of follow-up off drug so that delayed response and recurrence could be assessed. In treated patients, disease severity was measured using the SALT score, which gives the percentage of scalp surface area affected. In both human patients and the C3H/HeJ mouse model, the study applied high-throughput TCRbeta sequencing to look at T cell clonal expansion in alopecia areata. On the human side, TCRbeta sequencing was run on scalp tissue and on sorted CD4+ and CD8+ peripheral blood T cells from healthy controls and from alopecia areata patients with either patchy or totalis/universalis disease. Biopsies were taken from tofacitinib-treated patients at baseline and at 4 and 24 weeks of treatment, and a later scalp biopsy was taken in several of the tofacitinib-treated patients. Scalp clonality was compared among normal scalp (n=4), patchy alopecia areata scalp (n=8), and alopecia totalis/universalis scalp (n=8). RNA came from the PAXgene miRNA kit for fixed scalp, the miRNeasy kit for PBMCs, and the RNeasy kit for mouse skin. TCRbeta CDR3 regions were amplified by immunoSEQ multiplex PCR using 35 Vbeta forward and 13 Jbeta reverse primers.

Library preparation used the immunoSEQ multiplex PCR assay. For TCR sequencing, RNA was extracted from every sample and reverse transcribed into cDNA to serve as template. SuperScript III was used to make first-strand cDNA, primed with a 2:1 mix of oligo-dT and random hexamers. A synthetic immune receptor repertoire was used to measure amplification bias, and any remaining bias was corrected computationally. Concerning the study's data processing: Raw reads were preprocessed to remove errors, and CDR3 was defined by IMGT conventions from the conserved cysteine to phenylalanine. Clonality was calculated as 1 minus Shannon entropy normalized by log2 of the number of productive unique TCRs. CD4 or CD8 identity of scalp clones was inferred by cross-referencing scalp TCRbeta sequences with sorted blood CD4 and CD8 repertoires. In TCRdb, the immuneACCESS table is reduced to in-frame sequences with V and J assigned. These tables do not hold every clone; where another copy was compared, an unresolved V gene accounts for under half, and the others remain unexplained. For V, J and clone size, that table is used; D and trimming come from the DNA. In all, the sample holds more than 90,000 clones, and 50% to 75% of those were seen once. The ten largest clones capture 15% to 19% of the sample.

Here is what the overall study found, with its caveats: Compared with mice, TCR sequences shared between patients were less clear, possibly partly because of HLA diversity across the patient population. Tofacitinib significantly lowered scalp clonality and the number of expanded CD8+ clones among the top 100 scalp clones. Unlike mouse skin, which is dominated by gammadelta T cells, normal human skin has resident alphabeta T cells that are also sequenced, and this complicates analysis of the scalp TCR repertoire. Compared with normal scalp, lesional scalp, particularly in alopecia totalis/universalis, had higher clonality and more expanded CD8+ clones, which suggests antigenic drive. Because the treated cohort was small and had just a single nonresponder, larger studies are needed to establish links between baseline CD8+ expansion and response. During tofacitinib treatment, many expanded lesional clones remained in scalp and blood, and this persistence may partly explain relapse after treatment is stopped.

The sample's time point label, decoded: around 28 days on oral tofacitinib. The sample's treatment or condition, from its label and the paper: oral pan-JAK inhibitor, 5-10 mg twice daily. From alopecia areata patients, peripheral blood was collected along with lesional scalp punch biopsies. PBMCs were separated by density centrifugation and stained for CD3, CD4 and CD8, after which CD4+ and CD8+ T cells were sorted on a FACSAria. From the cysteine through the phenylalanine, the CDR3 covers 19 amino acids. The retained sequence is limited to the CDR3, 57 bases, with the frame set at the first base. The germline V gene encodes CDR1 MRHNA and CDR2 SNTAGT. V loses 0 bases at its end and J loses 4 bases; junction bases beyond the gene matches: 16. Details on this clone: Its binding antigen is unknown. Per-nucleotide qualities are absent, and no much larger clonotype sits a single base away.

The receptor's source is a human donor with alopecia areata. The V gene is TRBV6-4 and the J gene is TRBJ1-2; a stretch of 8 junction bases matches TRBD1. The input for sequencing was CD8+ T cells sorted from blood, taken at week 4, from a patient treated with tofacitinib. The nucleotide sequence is TGTGCCAGCAGTGACTCCAGCCCTTCATCAGGGGGCCCCTTCTATGGCTACACCTTC. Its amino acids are CASSDSSPSSGGPFYGYTF.